The sequence of this TCR beta chain was determined in a study of cytomegalovirus exposure and HLA in healthy donors. The PCR used 60 Vbeta and 13 Jbeta primers. Authors' processing steps: A later analysis tallied some 84 million unique TCR beta chains, 8.5 million to 11 million of them shared. The assay was immunoSEQ multiplex PCR, and TCRdb's table has in-frame clones only and misses some. That table gives V, J and clone size, and the DNA gave D and trimming. Of some 84,000 clones listed, roughly 80% are singletons. V trimming: 7 bases; J trimming: 10 bases; junction bases outside the gene matches: 13. The germline CDR1 and CDR2 sequences are SNHLY and FYNNEI. CDR3 length: 16 amino acids.

Sequenced sample: PBMCs. The clonotype comes from a boy aged 5-17 years in good health and CMV-seronegative. The chain employs TRBV2 and TRBJ2-2; TRBD2 matches 12 bases. The CDR3 region has the DNA TGTGCCAGCACCAACTCCGGGACTAGCGGGTCCTCGGAGCTGTTTTTT. Its translation: CASTNSGTSGSSELFF.